This T cell receptor (beta chain) was identified during a study of OX40 agonist ivuxolimab in advanced cancers. Notes on the study in general: Compared with CD4+, CD8+ T cells on average had more expanded clones.

A remark on this clone: Its antigen is still unknown.

V lost 2 bases and J lost 8; bases outside the gene matches: 4. Looked up from germline, CDR1 is SGHTA and CDR2 is FQGTGA. CDR3 length: 14 residues. Clones were read by immunoSEQ multiplex PCR, and TCRdb kept only the in-frame ones, dropping some. The table records 70,000 or so clones, about nine tenths of them present only once. The chain couples TRBV7-3 to TRBJ2-1; TRBD1 matches 9 bases. The TCR sequence derives from an adult with an advanced solid tumor such as melanoma, head and neck, liver or kidney cancer. The material sequenced was CD4+ or CD8+ T cells sorted from blood, taken in a trial of the OX40 agonist ivuxolimab. In DNA, the CDR3 is TGTGCCAGCAGCTTAGGGGACAGGGCAGATGAGCAGTTCTTC. It yields the protein CASSLGDRADEQFF.